Listed below are T cell receptor beta chains from one sample, sequenced in a study of blood T cells in healthy people across ages. MiXCR was run by TCRdb on the 5' RACE reads, yielding one entry per CDR3 protein. This sample has about 1.8 million distinct CDR3 sequences, with about 50% found just once. The sample consisted of blood. The receptors were sampled from a woman aged 40 to 49 in good health. The CDR3 runs from the conserved cysteine through the conserved F or W. The order of the fields is V gene, CDR3 protein.

>TRBV9
CASSERTGEFDIQYF
>TRBV5-8
CASSLGRGVRNEQFF
>TRBV20-1
CSAREDQPKQYF
>TRBV28
CASSWDRGLGEQYF
>TRBV4-1
CASSQASDNYEQYF
>TRBV6-5
CASSAPGSRTDTQYF
>TRBV7-3
CASGQGQGGNYEQFF
>TRBV29-1
CSAGARAALRYEQYF
>TRBV4-2
CASSQDRGTGEETQYF
>TRBV29-1
CSGLIKASGANVLTF
>TRBV3-1
CATNHADSNNYGYTF
>TRBV6-2/TRBV6-3
CASSPTGGSRNEQYF
>TRBV3-1
CASSWDRQTTEKLFF
>TRBV2
CANSPTNYEQYF
>TRBV20-1
CSALSSTNYGYTF
>TRBV20-1
CSASGTSGVKTQFF
>TRBV18
CASSPPRPADEQFF
>TRBV11-2
CASSLERQGNIQYF
>TRBV6-2/TRBV6-3
CASIPTGESGNGYTF
>TRBV20-1
CSAAHELGGYTF